This TCR beta chain originates from a study of blood T cell repertoires in COVID-19. Profiling relied on immunoSEQ multiplex PCR, and the TCRdb table lists in-frame clones only, not all of them. In the table there are around 150,000 clones, 75% to 90% of which are singletons. Germline CDR1 reads SGHTA; CDR2 reads FQGNSA. Trimming stripped 4 bases from V and 0 bases from J, with 12 bases between. This CDR3 spans 16 amino acids. Sequenced: peripheral blood. The sequence was collected from a human donor with acute or convalescent COVID-19. The donor label of this sample is uncertain. The gene calls are TRBV7-2 and TRBJ2-2; a possible D gene is TRBD2 (5 bases). The CDR3 bases are TGTGCCAGCAGCTCTAGGACTTTCGCGAACACCGGGGAGCTGTTTTTT. Translated: CASSSRTFANTGELFF.